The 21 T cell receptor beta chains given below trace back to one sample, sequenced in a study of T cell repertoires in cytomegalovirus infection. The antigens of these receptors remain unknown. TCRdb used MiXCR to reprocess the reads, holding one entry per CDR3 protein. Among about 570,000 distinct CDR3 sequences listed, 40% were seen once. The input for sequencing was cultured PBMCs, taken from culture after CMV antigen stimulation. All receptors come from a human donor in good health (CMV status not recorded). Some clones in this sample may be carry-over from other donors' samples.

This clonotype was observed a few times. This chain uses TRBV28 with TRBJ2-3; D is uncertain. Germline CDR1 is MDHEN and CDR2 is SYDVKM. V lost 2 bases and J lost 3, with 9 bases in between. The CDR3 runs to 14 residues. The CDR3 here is CASSLSPQTDTQYF. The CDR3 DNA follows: TGTGCCAGCAGTTTAAGTCCCCAAACAGATACGCAGTATTTT.

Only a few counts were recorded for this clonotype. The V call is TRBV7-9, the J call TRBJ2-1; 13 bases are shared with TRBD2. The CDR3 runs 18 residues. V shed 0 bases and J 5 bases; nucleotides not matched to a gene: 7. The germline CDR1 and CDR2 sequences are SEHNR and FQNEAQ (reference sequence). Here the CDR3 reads CASSLAPTSGREDNEQFF. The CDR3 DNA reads TGTGCCAGCAGCTTAGCGCCCACTAGCGGGAGGGAAGACAATGAGCAGTTCTTC.

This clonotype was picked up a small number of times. The CDR3 loop is CASMPAPGRRNQPQHF. The CDR3 DNA follows: TGTGCCAGCATGCCGGCCCCCGGAAGGCGCAATCAGCCCCAGCATTTT. V and J are TRBV6-2 or TRBV6-3 and TRBJ1-5, with unresolved D. CDR3 length equals 16 residues. V lost 7 bases, J lost 2 bases, and 18 bases lay in between. Germline V lookup: CDR1 MNHEY, CDR2 SVGEGT.

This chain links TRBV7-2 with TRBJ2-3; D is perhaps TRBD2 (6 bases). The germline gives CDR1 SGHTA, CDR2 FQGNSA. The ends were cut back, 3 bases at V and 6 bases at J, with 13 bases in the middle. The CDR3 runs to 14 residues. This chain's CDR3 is CASSFAAGPDTQYF. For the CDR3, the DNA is TGTGCCAGCAGCTTCGCGGCGGGACCCGATACGCAGTATTTT. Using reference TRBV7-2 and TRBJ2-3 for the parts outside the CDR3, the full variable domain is GAGVSQSPSNKVTEKGKDVELRCDPISGHTALYWYRQSLGQGLEFLIYFQGNSAPDKSGLPSDRFSAERTGGSVSTLTIQRTQQEDSAVYLCASSFAAGPDTQYFGPGTRLTVL.

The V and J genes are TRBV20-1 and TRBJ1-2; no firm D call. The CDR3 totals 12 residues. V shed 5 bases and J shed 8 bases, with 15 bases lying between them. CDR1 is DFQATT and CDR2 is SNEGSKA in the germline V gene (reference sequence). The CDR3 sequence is CSAQRAGRGYTF. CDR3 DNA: TGCAGTGCTCAGAGGGCAGGAAGAGGCTACACCTTC.

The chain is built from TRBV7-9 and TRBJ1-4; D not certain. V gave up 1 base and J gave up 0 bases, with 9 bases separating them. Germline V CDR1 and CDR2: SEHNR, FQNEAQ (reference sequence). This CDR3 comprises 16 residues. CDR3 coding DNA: TGTGCCAGCAGCTTAGGGTCCTCCGCAACTAATGAAAAACTGTTTTTT. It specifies CASSLGSSATNEKLFF.

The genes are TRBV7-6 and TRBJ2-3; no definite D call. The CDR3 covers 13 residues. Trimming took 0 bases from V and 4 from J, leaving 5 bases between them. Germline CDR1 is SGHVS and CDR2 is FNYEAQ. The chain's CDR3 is CASSLAQSDTQYF. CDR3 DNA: TGTGCCAGCAGCTTAGCCCAGTCAGATACGCAGTATTTT.

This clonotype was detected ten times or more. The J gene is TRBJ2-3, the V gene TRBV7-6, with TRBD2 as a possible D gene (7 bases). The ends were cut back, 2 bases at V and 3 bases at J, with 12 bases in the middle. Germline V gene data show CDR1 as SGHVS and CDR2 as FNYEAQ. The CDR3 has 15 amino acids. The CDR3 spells CASSLRGAGTDTQYF. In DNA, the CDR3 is TGTGCCAGCAGCTTACGGGGGGCCGGTACAGATACGCAGTATTTT.

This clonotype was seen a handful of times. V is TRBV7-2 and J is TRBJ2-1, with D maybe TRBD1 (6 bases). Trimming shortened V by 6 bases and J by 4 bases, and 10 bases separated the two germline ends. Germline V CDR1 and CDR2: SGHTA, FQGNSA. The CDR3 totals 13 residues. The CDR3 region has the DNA TGTGCCAGCAGACGGGACACGTACAATGAGCAGTTCTTC. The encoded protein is CASRRDTYNEQFF.

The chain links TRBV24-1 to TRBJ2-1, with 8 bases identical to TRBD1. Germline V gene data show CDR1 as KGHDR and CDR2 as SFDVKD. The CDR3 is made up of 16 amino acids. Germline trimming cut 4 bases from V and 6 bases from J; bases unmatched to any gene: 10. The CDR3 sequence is CATSDPTGDRFNEQFF. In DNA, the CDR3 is TGTGCCACCAGTGACCCCACAGGGGACAGGTTCAATGAGCAGTTCTTC.

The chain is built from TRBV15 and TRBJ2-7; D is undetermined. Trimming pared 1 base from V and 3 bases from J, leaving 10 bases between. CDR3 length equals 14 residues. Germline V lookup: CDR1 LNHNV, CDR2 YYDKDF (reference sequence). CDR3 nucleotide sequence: TGTGCCACCAGCAGAGTTGTTATGGACTACGAGCAGTACTTC. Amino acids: CATSRVVMDYEQYF.

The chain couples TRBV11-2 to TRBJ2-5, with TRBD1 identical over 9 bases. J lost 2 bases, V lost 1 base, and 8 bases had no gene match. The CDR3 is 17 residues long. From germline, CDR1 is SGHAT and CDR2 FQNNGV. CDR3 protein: CASSLGGLDRGQETQYF. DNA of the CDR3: TGTGCCAGCAGCTTAGGGGGTCTTGACAGGGGGCAAGAGACCCAGTACTTC.

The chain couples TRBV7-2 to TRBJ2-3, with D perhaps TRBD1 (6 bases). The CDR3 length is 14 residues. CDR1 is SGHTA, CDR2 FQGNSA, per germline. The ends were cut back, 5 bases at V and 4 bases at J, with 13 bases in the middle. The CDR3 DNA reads TGTGCCAGCAGCCTAGACAGGTCCCCAGATACGCAGTATTTT. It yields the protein CASSLDRSPDTQYF.

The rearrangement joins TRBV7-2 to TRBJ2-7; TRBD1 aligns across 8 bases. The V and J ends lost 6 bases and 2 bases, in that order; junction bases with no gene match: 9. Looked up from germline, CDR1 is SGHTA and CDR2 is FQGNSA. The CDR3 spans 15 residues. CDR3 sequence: CASRRPGTGTYEQYF. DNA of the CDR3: TGTGCCAGCAGGCGTCCCGGGACAGGCACCTACGAGCAGTACTTC.

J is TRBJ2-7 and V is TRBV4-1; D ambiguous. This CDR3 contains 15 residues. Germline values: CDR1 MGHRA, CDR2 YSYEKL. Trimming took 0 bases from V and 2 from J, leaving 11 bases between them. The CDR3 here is CASSQERVGTYEQYF. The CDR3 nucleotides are TGCGCCAGCAGCCAAGAGAGAGTGGGGACCTACGAGCAGTACTTC.

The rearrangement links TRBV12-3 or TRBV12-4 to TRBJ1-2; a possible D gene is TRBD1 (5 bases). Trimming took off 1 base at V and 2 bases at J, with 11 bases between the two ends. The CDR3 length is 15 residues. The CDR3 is CASSLGRVGNYGYTF. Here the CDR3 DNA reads TGTGCCAGCAGTTTAGGCAGGGTGGGGAACTATGGCTACACCTTC.

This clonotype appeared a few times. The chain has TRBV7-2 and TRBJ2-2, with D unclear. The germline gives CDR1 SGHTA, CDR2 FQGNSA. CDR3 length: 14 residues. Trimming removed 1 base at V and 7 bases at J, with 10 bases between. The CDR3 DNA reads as TGTGCCAGCAGCTTAGATCCGGGCCGCGGGGAGCTGTTTTTT. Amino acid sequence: CASSLDPGRGELFF.

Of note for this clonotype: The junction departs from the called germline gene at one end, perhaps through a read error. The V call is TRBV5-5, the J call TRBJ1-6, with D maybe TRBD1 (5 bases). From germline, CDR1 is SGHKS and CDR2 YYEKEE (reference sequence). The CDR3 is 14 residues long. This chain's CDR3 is CASRLGPINSPLHF. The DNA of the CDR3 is TGTGCCAGCAGGTTGGGACCTATTAATTCACCCCTCCACTTT.

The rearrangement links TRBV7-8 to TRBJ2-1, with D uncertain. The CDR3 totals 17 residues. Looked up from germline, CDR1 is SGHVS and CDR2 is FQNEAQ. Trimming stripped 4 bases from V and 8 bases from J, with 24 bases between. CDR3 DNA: TGTGCCAGCAGCTCCAGTCAGGTCGGGTACGCTTTCGATGAGCAGTTCTTC. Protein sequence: CASSSSQVGYAFDEQFF.

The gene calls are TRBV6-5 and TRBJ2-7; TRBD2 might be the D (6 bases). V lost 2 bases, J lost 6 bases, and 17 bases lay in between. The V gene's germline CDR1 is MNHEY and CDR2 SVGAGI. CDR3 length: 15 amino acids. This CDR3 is CASSYDRELSREQYF. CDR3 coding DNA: TGTGCCAGCAGTTACGATCGGGAGCTCTCCCGCGAGCAGTACTTC.

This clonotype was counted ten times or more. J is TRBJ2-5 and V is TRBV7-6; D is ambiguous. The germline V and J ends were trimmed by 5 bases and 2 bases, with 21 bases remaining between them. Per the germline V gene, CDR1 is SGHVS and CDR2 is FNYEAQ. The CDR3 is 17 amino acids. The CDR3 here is CASSPRPNLGWQETQYF. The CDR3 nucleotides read TGTGCCAGCAGCCCTCGGCCTAATCTAGGATGGCAAGAGACCCAGTACTTC.